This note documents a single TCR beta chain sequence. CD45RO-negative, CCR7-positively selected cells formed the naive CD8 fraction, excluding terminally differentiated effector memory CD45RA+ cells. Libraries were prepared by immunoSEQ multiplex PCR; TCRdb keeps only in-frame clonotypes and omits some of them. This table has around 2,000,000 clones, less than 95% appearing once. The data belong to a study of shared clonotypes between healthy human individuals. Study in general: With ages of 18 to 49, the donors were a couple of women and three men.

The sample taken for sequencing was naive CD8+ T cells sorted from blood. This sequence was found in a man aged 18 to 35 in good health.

CDR3 sequence (DNA): TGTGCCAGCAGTTTATCGACCAGCAATCAGCCCCAGCATTTT. It translates to CASSLSTSNQPQHF. The chain joins TRBV27 to TRBJ1-5; no firm D call. Trimming removed 0 bases from V and 1 base from J, with 4 bases in between. There are 14 residues in the CDR3. Looked up from germline, CDR1 is MNHEY and CDR2 is SMNVEV (reference sequence).